This T cell receptor beta chain is from a study of type 1 and type 2 diabetes patients. Study-level background: Participants included type 1 and type 2 diabetes patients plus nondiabetic controls.

Study-wide findings and caveats: Type 1 diabetes repertoires were significantly less diverse than type 2 diabetes ones. Age and gender were not matched between study groups.

V lost 0 bases, J lost 2 bases, and 4 bases stayed unmatched. The germline CDR1 and CDR2 sequences are DFQATT and SNEGSKA (reference sequence). The CDR3 has 14 amino acids. Genomic DNA was the PCR template. Multiplex PCR with 30 forward and 13 reverse primers amplified the TCR beta CDR3. TCRdb itself ran the multiplex PCR reads through MiXCR, one entry per CDR3 protein. The sample records 270,000 or so distinct CDR3 sequences, roughly 50% being singletons. This clonotype was detected only a few times. Its specificity is not known. Other autoimmune diseases and infections within the past four weeks excluded donors.

This chain joins TRBV20-1 and TRBJ2-7; TRBD1 aligns across 7 bases. The TCR sequence derives from a man younger than 30 with type 2 diabetes. Sequencing input: peripheral blood mononuclear cells (PBMCs). The CDR3 is CSARDRDSPYEQYF. The CDR3 DNA sequence: TGCAGTGCTAGAGACCGGGACAGTCCCTACGAGCAGTACTTC.